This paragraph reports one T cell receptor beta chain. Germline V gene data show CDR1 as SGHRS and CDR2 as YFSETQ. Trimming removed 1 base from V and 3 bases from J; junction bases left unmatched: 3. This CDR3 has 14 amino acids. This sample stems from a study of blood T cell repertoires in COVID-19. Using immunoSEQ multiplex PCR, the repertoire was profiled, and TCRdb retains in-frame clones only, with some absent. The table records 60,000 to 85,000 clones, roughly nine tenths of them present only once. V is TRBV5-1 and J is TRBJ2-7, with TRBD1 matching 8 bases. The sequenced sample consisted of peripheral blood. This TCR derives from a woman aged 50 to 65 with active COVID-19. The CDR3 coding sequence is TGCGCCAGCAGCTTGACAGGGGGGAACTACGAGCAGTACTTC. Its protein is CASSLTGGNYEQYF.